This T cell receptor (beta chain) was sequenced during a study of OX40 agonist ivuxolimab in advanced cancers. Across the whole study: People in dose escalation had one of these cancers: hepatocellular carcinoma, melanoma, renal cell or head and neck cancer. Findings of the study overall: It was also the case that some nonresponders had low normalized T-cell clonal expansion.

Comments on this clone: No antigen is known for it.

On cycle 4 day 1 and cycle 7 day 1, as well as at baseline, blood was sampled. Profiling relied on immunoSEQ multiplex PCR, and the TCRdb table lists in-frame clones only, not all of them. Of about 91,000 clones in the sample, about 89% are singletons; the top ten hold around 4%. The sequence came from an adult with an advanced solid tumor such as melanoma, head and neck, liver or kidney cancer. This specimen consisted of CD4+ or CD8+ T cells sorted from blood, obtained in a trial of the OX40 agonist ivuxolimab.

The CDR3 loop reads CASSSIPGPSGNTIYF. CDR3 bases: TGTGCCAGCAGCTCGATACCGGGCCCGTCTGGAAACACCATATATTTT. The chain is built from TRBV7-8 and TRBJ1-3, with D unresolved. Trimming left V 4 bases short and J 1 base short, with 14 bases between. The germline gives CDR1 SGHVS, CDR2 FQNEAQ. The CDR3 is 16 amino acids. Full variable domain (missing parts from reference TRBV7-8 and TRBJ1-3): GAGVSQSPRYKVAKRGQDVALRCDPISGHVSLFWYQQALGQGPEFLTYFQNEAQLDKSGLPSDRFFAERPEGSVSTLKIQRTQQEDSAVYLCASSSIPGPSGNTIYFGEGSWLTVV.